The rows below give T cell receptor beta chains drawn from one sample of a study of blood T cell repertoires in COVID-19. The method was immunoSEQ multiplex PCR; TCRdb's version includes in-frame clones alone and lacks a portion of them. The profile shows 210,000 or so clones, around 83% of them singletons. The sequenced material came from peripheral blood. The receptors stem from a man over 45 with active or convalescent COVID-19. The CDR3 runs from the conserved cysteine through the conserved F or W. Fields, in order: D gene, CDR3 length, V gene, J gene, CDR3 DNA, CDR3 protein. The D gene is left open where the match is weak.

D: .
length: 15
V: TRBV29-1
J: TRBJ1-2
DNA: TGCAGCGTTGAAGCCCCCGGGGGTGCTGGCTATGGCTACACCTTC
CDR3: CSVEAPGGAGYGYTF

D: TRBD1
length: 14
V: TRBV10-3
J: TRBJ1-5
DNA: TGTGCCATCAGGGGAGAACAGGGGGGGCAGCCCCAGCATTTT
CDR3: CAIRGEQGGQPQHF

D: .
length: 14
V: TRBV19
J: TRBJ1-2
DNA: TGTGCCAGTAGTATAGGTCCAGGGTTCTATGGCTACACCTTC
CDR3: CASSIGPGFYGYTF

D: .
length: 14
V: TRBV14
J: TRBJ1-4
DNA: TGTGCCAGCAGCCAAGGCCAGGGGAATGAAAAACTGTTTTTT
CDR3: CASSQGQGNEKLFF

D: .
length: 16
V: TRBV14
J: TRBJ2-6
DNA: TGTGCCAGCAGCCAAGTAGGAACAGCTGGGGCCAACGTCCTGACTTTC
CDR3: CASSQVGTAGANVLTF

D: .
length: 14
V: TRBV14
J: TRBJ2-7
DNA: TGTGCCAGCAGCCAAGATCTAGGGGCTCTCGAGCAGTACTTC
CDR3: CASSQDLGALEQYF

D: .
length: 16
V: TRBV19
J: TRBJ1-5
DNA: TGTGCCAGTAGTCCCCGCAGGGGCGGAAGCAATCAGCCCCAGCATTTT
CDR3: CASSPRRGGSNQPQHF

D: .
length: 16
V: TRBV13
J: TRBJ2-3
DNA: TGTGCCAGCAGCCGTCGGACAGTTATTAGCACAGATACGCAGTATTTT
CDR3: CASSRRTVISTDTQYF

D: TRBD2
length: 15
V: TRBV5-6
J: TRBJ2-3
DNA: TGTGCCAGCACCGCGCGGGAGGGGAAGGTAGATACGCAGTATTTT
CDR3: CASTAREGKVDTQYF

D: .
length: 14
V: TRBV19
J: TRBJ2-3
DNA: TGTGCCAGTAGTATAGATCTCCGTACAGATACGCAGTATTTT
CDR3: CASSIDLRTDTQYF

D: .
length: 16
V: TRBV4-1
J: TRBJ1-6
DNA: TGCGCCAGCAGCCAATTTGGACGGACAGACAATTCACCCCTCCACTTT
CDR3: CASSQFGRTDNSPLHF